The 27 T cell receptor beta chains in this list originate from one sample, sequenced in a study of blood T cell repertoires in COVID-19. Data came from immunoSEQ multiplex PCR; TCRdb stores just in-frame clones and leaves some out. This table has over 150,000 clones, around 84% appearing once. The sequenced sample consisted of peripheral blood. Source of these receptors: a woman older than 75 with COVID-19, enrolled during active disease.

About this clone itself: Distinct nucleotide sequences in the sample also encode this CDR3. The V and J genes are TRBV28 and TRBJ1-5; D not certain. Trimming removed 8 bases at V and 4 bases at J, with 9 bases between. Germline-derived CDR1 and CDR2 are MDHEN and SYDVKM. The CDR3 contains 12 residues. The CDR3 loop is CASGGSNQPQHF. DNA of the CDR3: TGTGCCAGCGGTGGCTCTAATCAGCCCCAGCATTTT.

The V call is TRBV19, the J call TRBJ2-1; TRBD2 agrees at 7 bases. The V gene's germline CDR1 is LNHDA and CDR2 SQIVND (reference sequence). This CDR3 has 16 amino acids. V shed 5 bases and J 0 bases; nucleotides not matched to a gene: 7. The CDR3 loop reads CASSSSGVSSYNEQFF. CDR3 DNA: TGTGCCAGTAGTTCAAGCGGGGTAAGCTCCTACAATGAGCAGTTCTTC.

The rearrangement joins TRBV2 to TRBJ2-3; TRBD2 agrees at 9 bases. This CDR3 region has 12 residues. V dropped 9 bases and J dropped 4; count of bases not matched to a gene: 2. Germline assignment: CDR1 SNHLY and CDR2 FYNNEI. The CDR3 spells CASRTSADTQYF. CDR3 nucleotides: TGTGCCAGTCGGACTAGCGCAGATACGCAGTATTTT.

The chain has TRBV6-2 or TRBV6-3 and TRBJ2-7; 11 bases agree with TRBD2. Germline CDR1 reads MNHEY; CDR2 reads SVGEGT. Losses at the gene ends were 5 bases for V and 3 bases for J; bases not matched to a gene: 3. There are 14 residues in the CDR3. CDR3 amino acids: CASSDGLAGYEQYF. CDR3 coding DNA: TGTGCCAGCAGTGATGGACTAGCGGGCTACGAGCAGTACTTC.

The chain joins TRBV5-3 to TRBJ2-3, with D perhaps matching TRBD2 (6 bases). TRBV5-3 is given ORF status, its function remaining uncertain. Trimming removed 3 bases at V and 3 bases at J, with 14 bases between. The CDR3 spans 15 residues. The CDR3 coding sequence is TGTGCCAGAAGCTATCTAGCGATTTGGACAGATACGCAGTATTTT. Translated: CARSYLAIWTDTQYF.

This clone has a single count. This chain uses TRBV15 with TRBJ1-2, with TRBD1 matching over 10 bases. The V gene end was trimmed by 8 bases and the J gene end by 4 bases; junction bases not matched to a gene: 10. The CDR3 is 15 amino acids. Germline lookup yields CDR1 LNHNV and CDR2 YYDKDF (reference sequence). The CDR3 loop is CATGKGDRGSYGYTF. The CDR3 DNA reads TGTGCCACCGGGAAAGGGGACAGGGGCTCCTATGGCTACACCTTC.

The gene calls are TRBV9 and TRBJ2-1, with 7 positions matching TRBD2. Germline V gene data show CDR1 as SGDLS and CDR2 as YYNGEE. V dropped 0 bases and J dropped 8; count of bases not matched to a gene: 8. The CDR3 consists of 15 residues. The CDR3 loop reads CASSVGRGGRDEQFF. The CDR3, as DNA: TGTGCCAGCAGCGTAGGCAGAGGCGGGAGAGATGAGCAGTTCTTC.

The chain recombines TRBV12-3 or TRBV12-4 with TRBJ2-7; D may be TRBD1 (5 bases). V dropped 3 bases and J dropped 6 bases, with 12 bases sitting between them. The CDR3 is made up of 13 amino acids. The CDR3 sequence: CASSFRGKPEQYF. For the CDR3, the DNA is TGTGCCAGCAGTTTTAGGGGCAAACCCGAGCAGTACTTC.

This chain joins TRBV7-8 and TRBJ1-5; 9 bases are shared with TRBD1. The CDR3 has 16 amino acids. CDR1 SGHVS and CDR2 FQNEAQ come from the germline V gene. V lost 2 bases and J lost 7; bases outside the gene matches: 9. CDR3 residues: CASSLSGRTGGQPQHF. The CDR3 coding sequence is TGTGCCAGCAGCTTATCCGGGCGTACAGGGGGCCAGCCCCAGCATTTT.

V is TRBV28 and J is TRBJ2-1; 8 positions agree with TRBD1. Trimming at V came to 5 bases and at J to 2 bases, leaving 2 bases not matched to a gene. This CDR3 is 14 amino acids long. Looked up from germline, CDR1 is MDHEN and CDR2 is SYDVKM. The CDR3 loop is CASSDRGPYNEQFF. The CDR3 DNA reads TGTGCCAGCAGTGACAGGGGCCCCTACAATGAGCAGTTCTTC.

The J gene is TRBJ1-5, the V gene TRBV9; no definite D call. In germline, CDR1 is SGDLS, CDR2 YYNGEE. Trimming pared 4 bases from V and 1 base from J, leaving 9 bases between. The CDR3 totals 14 residues. The CDR3 sequence is CASSFGASNQPQHF. The CDR3 coding sequence is TGTGCCAGCAGCTTTGGAGCGAGCAATCAGCCCCAGCATTTT. Based on the CDR3 plus reference TRBV9 and TRBJ1-5, the full variable domain is DSGVTQTPKHLITATGQRVTLRCSPRSGDLSVYWYQQSLDQGLQFLIQYYNGEERAKGNILERFSAQQFPDLHSELNLSSLELGDSALYFCASSFGASNQPQHFGDGTRLSIL.

The rearrangement joins TRBV7-8 to TRBJ2-1, with D maybe TRBD2 (5 bases). The CDR3 loop spans 15 amino acids. Germline CDR1 SGHVS, CDR2 FQNEAQ. Between the trimmed V and J ends, which lost 1 base and 5 bases, there was a span of 12 bases. CDR3 nucleotides: TGTGCCAGCAGCTTAGGGAGGCCAACTCACAATGAGCAGTTCTTC. This codes for CASSLGRPTHNEQFF. The complete variable domain, with remaining parts taken from reference TRBV7-8 and TRBJ2-1, reads GAGVSQSPRYKVAKRGQDVALRCDPISGHVSLFWYQQALGQGPEFLTYFQNEAQLDKSGLPSDRFFAERPEGSVSTLKIQRTQQEDSAVYLCASSLGRPTHNEQFFGPGTRLTVL.

The chain joins TRBV2 to TRBJ2-2, with D possibly being TRBD1 (7 bases). The germline V gene encodes CDR1 SNHLY and CDR2 FYNNEI. The ends were cut back, 5 bases at V and 5 bases at J, with 9 bases in the middle. This CDR3 is 13 amino acids long. The CDR3 loop is CASSPGGTGELFF. The CDR3, as DNA: TGTGCCAGCAGTCCAGGGGGGACCGGGGAGCTGTTTTTT.

Remarks on this clone: At one end, the junction sequence differs from germline, possibly due to a read error. The chain links TRBV5-1 to TRBJ1-2; D ambiguous. CDR3 length: 16 amino acids. Germline V CDR1 and CDR2: SGHRS, YFSETQ. CDR3 amino acids: CASRLDETSTNYGYTF. The CDR3 DNA follows: TGCGCCAGCAGGTTGGACGAGACAAGTACTAACTATGGCTACACCTTC.

The chain uses TRBV5-1 and TRBJ1-2; a possible D gene is TRBD1 (6 bases). Germline V gives CDR1 SGHRS, CDR2 YFSETQ. The V end was cut by 2 bases, the J end by 7 bases, with 15 bases between. The CDR3 length is 14 residues. CDR3 DNA: TGCGCCAGCAGCTTAGGCAGGGGCGAGTTTGGCTACACCTTC. This codes for CASSLGRGEFGYTF.

The chain joins TRBV18 to TRBJ2-2; D possibly corresponds to TRBD1 (6 bases). Germline CDR1 and CDR2: KGHSH and LQKENI. There are 15 residues in the CDR3. Trimming took off 3 bases at V and 5 bases at J, with 13 bases between the two ends. CDR3 region: CASSPSYRETGELFF. CDR3 sequence (DNA): TGTGCCAGCTCACCGTCCTACAGGGAGACCGGGGAGCTGTTTTTT.

V and J are TRBV7-8 and TRBJ2-7; 8 bases fit TRBD1. V lost 2 bases, J lost 1 base, and 7 bases stayed unmatched. CDR3 size: 16 residues. From germline, CDR1 is SGHVS and CDR2 FQNEAQ. CDR3 amino acids: CASSLWGTGESYEQYF. In DNA, the CDR3 is TGTGCCAGCAGCTTATGGGGGACAGGCGAATCCTACGAGCAGTACTTC.

The chain employs TRBV18 and TRBJ1-5; possible D gene TRBD1, 5 bases. CDR3 length equals 13 residues. The germline CDR1 and CDR2 sequences are KGHSH and LQKENI. Trimming pared 4 bases from V and 5 bases from J, leaving 9 bases between. This CDR3 reads CASSLTGDQPQHF. The CDR3 nucleotides are TGTGCCAGCTCACTAACAGGAGATCAGCCCCAGCATTTT.

The genes are TRBV7-9 and TRBJ2-1, with 7 bases lining up with TRBD2. J gave up 3 bases and V 4 bases, and 3 bases lay outside the gene matches. Germline CDR1 SEHNR, CDR2 FQNEAQ (reference sequence). The CDR3 extends over 14 amino acids. This CDR3 reads CASSYASGYNEQFF. The CDR3 nucleotides read TGTGCCAGCAGCTACGCTAGCGGCTACAATGAGCAGTTCTTC.

The chain couples TRBV4-3 to TRBJ2-3, with 9 bases fitting TRBD2. CDR1 LGHNA and CDR2 YSLEER come from the germline V gene. The CDR3 spans 19 residues. Trimming removed 1 base from V and 6 bases from J; junction bases left unmatched: 17. In nucleotides, the CDR3 is TGCGCCAGCAGCCAAGGAGTCAGCCGACTAGCGGACCTTCTGGATACGCAGTATTTT. As protein: CASSQGVSRLADLLDTQYF.

The gene calls are TRBV11-2 and TRBJ1-1, with a weak D call TRBD1 (6 bases). Per the germline V gene, CDR1 is SGHAT and CDR2 is FQNNGV. V shed 5 bases and J shed 10 bases, with 17 bases lying between them. The CDR3 is 13 amino acids. The CDR3 DNA reads as TGTGCCAGCAGCCCGAGACAGGTTGCCGGAGCTTTCTTT. This gives the protein CASSPRQVAGAFF.

J is TRBJ1-5 and V is TRBV7-2; D gene uncertain. Trimming removed 1 base at V and 7 bases at J, with 5 bases between. This CDR3 has 12 amino acids. Germline CDR1 SGHTA, CDR2 FQGNSA. The CDR3 loop reads CASSLDTQPQHF. In DNA, the CDR3 is TGTGCCAGCAGCTTAGATACACAGCCCCAGCATTTT. Based on the CDR3 plus reference TRBV7-2 and TRBJ1-5, the full variable domain is GAGVSQSPSNKVTEKGKDVELRCDPISGHTALYWYRQSLGQGLEFLIYFQGNSAPDKSGLPSDRFSAERTGGSVSTLTIQRTQQEDSAVYLCASSLDTQPQHFGDGTRLSIL.

This clone was detected only once. The V call is TRBV4-3, the J call TRBJ2-5; D is undetermined. Looked up from germline, CDR1 is LGHNA and CDR2 is YSLEER. This CDR3 region has 15 residues. The V end was cut by 0 bases, the J end by 0 bases, with 8 bases between. CDR3 sequence: CASSQDLRDQETQYF. In DNA form, the CDR3 reads TGCGCCAGCAGCCAAGATCTGAGAGACCAAGAGACCCAGTACTTC.

The CDR3 loop is CASSVDLAGGILNEQFF. The CDR3 DNA reads TGTGCCAGCAGCGTAGATTTAGCGGGAGGGATTCTCAATGAGCAGTTCTTC. The rearrangement links TRBV9 to TRBJ2-1; 11 bases agree with TRBD2. CDR3 length: 17 residues. The junction had 8 bases not matched to a gene; V was cut back by 0 bases and J by 6 bases. The germline gives CDR1 SGDLS, CDR2 YYNGEE.

V is TRBV7-6 and J is TRBJ1-6; no firm D call. This CDR3 has 14 amino acids. The germline V gene has CDR1 SGHVS and CDR2 FNYEAQ. V lost 5 bases and J lost 7, with 12 bases in between. The DNA for the CDR3 is TGTGCCAGCAGCCAGGCAGCCCTGAATTCACCCCTCCACTTT. It codes for CASSQAALNSPLHF. The variable domain in full, with the rest retrieved from reference TRBV7-6 and TRBJ1-6, is GAGVSQSPRYKVTKRGQDVALRCDPISGHVSLYWYRQALGQGPEFLTYFNYEAQQDKSGLPNDRFSAERPEGSISTLTIQRTEQRDSAMYRCASSQAALNSPLHFGNGTRLTVT.

V and J are TRBV7-6 and TRBJ1-3, with TRBD1 matching over 7 bases. The V and J ends lost 1 base and 3 bases, in that order; junction bases with no gene match: 3. This CDR3 contains 15 residues. Germline V CDR1 and CDR2: SGHVS, FNYEAQ. This CDR3 is CASSLEGGGGNTIYF. The CDR3 bases are TGTGCCAGCAGCTTAGAAGGGGGCGGTGGAAACACCATATATTTT.

The chain joins TRBV4-2 to TRBJ2-7, with TRBD2 matching over 8 bases. Germline CDR1 and CDR2: LGHNA and YNFKEQ. This CDR3 has 15 amino acids. Germline trimming cut 0 bases from V and 12 bases from J; bases unmatched to any gene: 13. The CDR3 nucleotides read TGTGCCAGCAGCCAAGATGTGACGCGGGGGGCCTCAGGGTACTTC. Protein: CASSQDVTRGASGYF.